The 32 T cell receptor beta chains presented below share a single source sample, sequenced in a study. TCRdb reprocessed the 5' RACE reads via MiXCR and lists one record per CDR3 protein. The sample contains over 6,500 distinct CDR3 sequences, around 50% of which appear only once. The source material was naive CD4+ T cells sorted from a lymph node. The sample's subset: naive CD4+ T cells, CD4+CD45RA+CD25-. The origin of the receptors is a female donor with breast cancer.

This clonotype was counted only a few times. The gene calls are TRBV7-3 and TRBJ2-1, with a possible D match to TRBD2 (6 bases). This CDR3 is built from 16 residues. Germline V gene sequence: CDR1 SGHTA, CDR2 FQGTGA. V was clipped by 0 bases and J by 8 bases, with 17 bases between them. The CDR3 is CASSLTWTTSGHEQFF. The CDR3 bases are TGTGCCAGCAGCTTAACGTGGACTACCTCGGGCCATGAGCAGTTCTTC.

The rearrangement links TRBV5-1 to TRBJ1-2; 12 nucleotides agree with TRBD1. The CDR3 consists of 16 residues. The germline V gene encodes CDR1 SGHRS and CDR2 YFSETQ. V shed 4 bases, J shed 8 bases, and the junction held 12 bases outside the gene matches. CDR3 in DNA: TGCGCCAGCAGCCCGACGGGGACAGGGGGCAAGAGAGGCTACACCTTC. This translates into CASSPTGTGGKRGYTF. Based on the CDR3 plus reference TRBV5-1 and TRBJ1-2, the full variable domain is KAGVTQTPRYLIKTRGQQVTLSCSPISGHRSVSWYQQTPGQGLQFLFEYFSETQRNKGNFPGRFSGRQFSNSRSEMNVSTLELGDSALYLCASSPTGTGGKRGYTFGSGTRLTVV.

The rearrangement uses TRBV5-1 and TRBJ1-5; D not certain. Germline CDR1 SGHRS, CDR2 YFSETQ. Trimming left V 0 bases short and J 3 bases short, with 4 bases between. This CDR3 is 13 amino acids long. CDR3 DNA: TGCGCCAGCAGCTTGGGGACCAATCAGCCCCAGCATTTT. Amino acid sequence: CASSLGTNQPQHF. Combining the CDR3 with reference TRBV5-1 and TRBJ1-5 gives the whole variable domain KAGVTQTPRYLIKTRGQQVTLSCSPISGHRSVSWYQQTPGQGLQFLFEYFSETQRNKGNFPGRFSGRQFSNSRSEMNVSTLELGDSALYLCASSLGTNQPQHFGDGTRLSIL.

The CDR3 reads CAISESSAPDTQYF. CDR3 nucleotides: TGTGCCATCAGTGAGTCTAGCGCCCCAGATACGCAGTATTTT. The J gene is TRBJ2-3, the V gene TRBV10-3; tentatively, D is TRBD2 (5 bases). The CDR3 loop spans 14 amino acids. The germline CDR1 and CDR2 sequences are ENHRY and SYGVKD. V dropped 0 bases and J dropped 4 bases, with 8 bases sitting between them.

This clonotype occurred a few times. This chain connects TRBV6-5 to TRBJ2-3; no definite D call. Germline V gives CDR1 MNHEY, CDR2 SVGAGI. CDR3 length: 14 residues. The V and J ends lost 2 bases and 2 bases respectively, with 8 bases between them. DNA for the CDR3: TGTGCCAGCAGTTACACTGCCTTCACAGATACGCAGTATTTT. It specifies CASSYTAFTDTQYF.

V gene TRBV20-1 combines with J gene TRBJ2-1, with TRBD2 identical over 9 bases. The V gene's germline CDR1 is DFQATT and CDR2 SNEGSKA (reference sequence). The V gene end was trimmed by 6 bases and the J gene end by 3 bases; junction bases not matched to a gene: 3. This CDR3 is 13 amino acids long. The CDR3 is CSATTSGYNEQFF. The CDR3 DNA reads TGCAGTGCAACGACTAGCGGCTACAATGAGCAGTTCTTC.

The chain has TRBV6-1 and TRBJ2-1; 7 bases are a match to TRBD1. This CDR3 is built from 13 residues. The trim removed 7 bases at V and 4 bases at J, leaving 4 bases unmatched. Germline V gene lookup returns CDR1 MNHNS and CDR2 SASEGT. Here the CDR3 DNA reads TGTGCCAGCACCCGACAGGGTTACAATGAGCAGTTCTTC. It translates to CASTRQGYNEQFF.

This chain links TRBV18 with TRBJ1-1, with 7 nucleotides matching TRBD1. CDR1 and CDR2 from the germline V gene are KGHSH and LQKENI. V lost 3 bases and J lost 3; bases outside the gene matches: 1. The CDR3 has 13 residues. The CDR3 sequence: CASSPGQHTEAFF. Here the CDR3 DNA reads TGTGCCAGCTCACCGGGACAGCACACTGAAGCTTTCTTT.

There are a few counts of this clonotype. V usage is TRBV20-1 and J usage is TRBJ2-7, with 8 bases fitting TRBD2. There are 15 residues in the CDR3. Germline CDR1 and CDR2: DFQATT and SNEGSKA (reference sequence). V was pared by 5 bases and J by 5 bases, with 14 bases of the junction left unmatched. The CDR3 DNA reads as TGCAGTGCTGCGCGGCGTTTAGCGGGACTGGACGAGCAGTACTTC. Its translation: CSAARRLAGLDEQYF.

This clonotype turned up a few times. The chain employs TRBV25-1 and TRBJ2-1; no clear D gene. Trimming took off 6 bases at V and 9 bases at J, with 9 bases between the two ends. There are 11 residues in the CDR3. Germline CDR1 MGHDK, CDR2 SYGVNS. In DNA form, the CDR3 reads TGTGCCAGCAGATTGACCAGTGAGCAGTTCTTC. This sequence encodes CASRLTSEQFF.

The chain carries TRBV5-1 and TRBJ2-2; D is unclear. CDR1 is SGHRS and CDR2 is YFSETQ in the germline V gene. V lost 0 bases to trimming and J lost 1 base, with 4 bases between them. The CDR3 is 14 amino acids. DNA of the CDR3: TGCGCCAGCAGCTTGGGAGTGAACACCGGGGAGCTGTTTTTT. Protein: CASSLGVNTGELFF.

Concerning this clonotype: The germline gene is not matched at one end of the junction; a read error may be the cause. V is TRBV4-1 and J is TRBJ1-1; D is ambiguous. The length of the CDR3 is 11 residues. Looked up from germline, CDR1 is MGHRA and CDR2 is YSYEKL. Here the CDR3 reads CASSQYTEAFF. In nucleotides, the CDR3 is TGCGCCAGCAGCCAATACACAGAAGCTTTCTTT.

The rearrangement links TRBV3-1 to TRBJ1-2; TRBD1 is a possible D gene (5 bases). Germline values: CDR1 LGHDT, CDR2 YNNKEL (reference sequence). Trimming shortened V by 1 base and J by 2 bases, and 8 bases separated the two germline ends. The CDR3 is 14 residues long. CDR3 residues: CASSQVRGNYGYTF. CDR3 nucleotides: TGTGCCAGCAGCCAAGTAAGGGGAAACTATGGCTACACCTTC.

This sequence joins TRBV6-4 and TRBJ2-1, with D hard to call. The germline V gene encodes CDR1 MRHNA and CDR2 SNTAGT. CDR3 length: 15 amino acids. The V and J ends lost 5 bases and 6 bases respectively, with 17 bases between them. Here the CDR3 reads CASSYRSGLCNEQFF. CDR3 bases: TGTGCCAGCAGTTACCGGTCAGGCCTCTGCAATGAGCAGTTCTTC.

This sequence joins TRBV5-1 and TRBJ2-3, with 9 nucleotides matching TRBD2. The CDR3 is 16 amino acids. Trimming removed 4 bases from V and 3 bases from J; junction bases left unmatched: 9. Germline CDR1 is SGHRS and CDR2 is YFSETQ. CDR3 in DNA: TGCGCCAGCAGCACTCCTAGCGGGATGGGGACAGATACGCAGTATTTT. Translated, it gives CASSTPSGMGTDTQYF.

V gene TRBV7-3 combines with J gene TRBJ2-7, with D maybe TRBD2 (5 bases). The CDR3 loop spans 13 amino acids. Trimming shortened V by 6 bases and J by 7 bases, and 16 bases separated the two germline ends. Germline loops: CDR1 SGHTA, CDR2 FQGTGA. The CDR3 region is CASSLGAGGEQYF. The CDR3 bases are TGTGCCAGCAGTCTAGGTGCCGGAGGAGAGCAGTACTTC.

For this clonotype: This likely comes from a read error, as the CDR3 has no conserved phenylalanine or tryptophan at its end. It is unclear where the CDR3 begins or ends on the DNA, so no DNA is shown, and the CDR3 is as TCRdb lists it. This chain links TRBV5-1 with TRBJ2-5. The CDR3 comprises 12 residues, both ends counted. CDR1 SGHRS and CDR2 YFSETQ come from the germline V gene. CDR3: CASSLASRTQGY.

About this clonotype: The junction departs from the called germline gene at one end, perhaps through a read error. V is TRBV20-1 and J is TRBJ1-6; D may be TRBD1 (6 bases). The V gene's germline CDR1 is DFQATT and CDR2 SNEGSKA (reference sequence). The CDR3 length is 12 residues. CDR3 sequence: CSARRGNSPPHF. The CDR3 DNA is TGCAGTGCTAGGAGGGGGAATTCACCCCCCCACTTT.

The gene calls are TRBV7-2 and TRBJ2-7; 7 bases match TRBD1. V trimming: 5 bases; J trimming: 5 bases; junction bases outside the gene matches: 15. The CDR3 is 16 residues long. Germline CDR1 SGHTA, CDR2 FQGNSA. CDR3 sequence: CASSRMQRQGAHEQYF. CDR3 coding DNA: TGTGCCAGCAGCAGAATGCAAAGACAGGGTGCCCACGAGCAGTACTTC.

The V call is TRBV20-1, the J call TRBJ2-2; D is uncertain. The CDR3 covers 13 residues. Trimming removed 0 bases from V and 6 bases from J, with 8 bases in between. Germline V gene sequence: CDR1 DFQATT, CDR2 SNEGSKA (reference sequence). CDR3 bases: TGCAGTGCTAGAGACGCTGTATCCGGGGAGCTGTTTTTT. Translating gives CSARDAVSGELFF.

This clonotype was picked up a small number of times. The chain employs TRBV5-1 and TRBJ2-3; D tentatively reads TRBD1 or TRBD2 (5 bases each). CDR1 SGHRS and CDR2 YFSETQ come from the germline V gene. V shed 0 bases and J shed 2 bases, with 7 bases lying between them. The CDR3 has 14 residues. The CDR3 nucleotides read TGCGCCAGCAGCTTGGGAGGGGTCACAGATACGCAGTATTTT. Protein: CASSLGGVTDTQYF.

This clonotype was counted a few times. The CDR3 region is CASRRTTRGSAGMNTEAFF. DNA of the CDR3: TGCGCCAGCAGGCGGACAACGAGGGGCAGCGCAGGGATGAACACTGAAGCTTTCTTT. The J gene is TRBJ1-1, the V gene TRBV5-1; tentatively, D is TRBD1 (5 bases). Germline CDR1 reads SGHRS; CDR2 reads YFSETQ. The CDR3 consists of 19 residues. V was trimmed by 5 bases and J by 0 bases, leaving 26 bases between them.

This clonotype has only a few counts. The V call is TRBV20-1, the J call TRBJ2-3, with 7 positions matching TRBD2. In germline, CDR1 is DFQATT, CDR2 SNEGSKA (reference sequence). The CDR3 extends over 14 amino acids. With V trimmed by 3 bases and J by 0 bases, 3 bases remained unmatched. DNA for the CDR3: TGCAGTGCTAGTGGGCGGGGGAGCACAGATACGCAGTATTTT. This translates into CSASGRGSTDTQYF.

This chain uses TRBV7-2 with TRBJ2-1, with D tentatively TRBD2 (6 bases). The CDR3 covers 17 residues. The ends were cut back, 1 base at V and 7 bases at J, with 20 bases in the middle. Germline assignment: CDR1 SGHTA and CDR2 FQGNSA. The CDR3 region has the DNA TGTGCCAGCAGCTTAGGGGGCTCGCGGGGCCCCTGGAATGAGCAGTTCTTC. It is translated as CASSLGGSRGPWNEQFF.

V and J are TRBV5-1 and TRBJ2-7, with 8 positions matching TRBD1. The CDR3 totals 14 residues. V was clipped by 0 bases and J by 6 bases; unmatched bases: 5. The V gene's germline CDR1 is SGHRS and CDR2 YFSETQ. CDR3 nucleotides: TGCGCCAGCAGCTTGGGCCAGGGGGCTAGCGAGCAGTACTTC. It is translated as CASSLGQGASEQYF.

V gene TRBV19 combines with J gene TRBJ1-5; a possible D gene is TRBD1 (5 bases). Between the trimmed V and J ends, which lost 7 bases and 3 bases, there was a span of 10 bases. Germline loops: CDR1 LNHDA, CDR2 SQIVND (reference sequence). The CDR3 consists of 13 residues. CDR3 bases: TGTGCCAGTAATTGGGGGTCCAATCAGCCCCAGCATTTT. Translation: CASNWGSNQPQHF. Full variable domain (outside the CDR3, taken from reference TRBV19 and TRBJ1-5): DGGITQSPKYLFRKEGQNVTLSCEQNLNHDAMYWYRQDPGQGLRLIYYSQIVNDFQKGDIAEGYSVSREKKESFPLTVTSAQKNPTAFYLCASNWGSNQPQHFGDGTRLSIL.

The CDR3 DNA is TGCAGTGCTAGAGGCCGGGACCGCGACACCGGGGAGCTGTTTTTT. It is translated as CSARGRDRDTGELFF. The chain couples TRBV20-1 to TRBJ2-2; tentatively, D is TRBD1 or TRBD2 (5 bases each). CDR3 size: 15 residues. CDR1 is DFQATT and CDR2 is SNEGSKA in the germline V gene (reference sequence). Trimming cost V 1 base and J 3 bases, with 12 bases left between them.

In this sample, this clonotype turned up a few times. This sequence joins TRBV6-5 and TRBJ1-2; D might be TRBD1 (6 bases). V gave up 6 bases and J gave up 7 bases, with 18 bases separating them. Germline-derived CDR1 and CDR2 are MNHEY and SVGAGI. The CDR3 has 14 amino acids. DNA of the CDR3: TGTGCCAGCAGCCCACAGGGCGTAGCGGCTGGCTACACCTTC. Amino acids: CASSPQGVAAGYTF.

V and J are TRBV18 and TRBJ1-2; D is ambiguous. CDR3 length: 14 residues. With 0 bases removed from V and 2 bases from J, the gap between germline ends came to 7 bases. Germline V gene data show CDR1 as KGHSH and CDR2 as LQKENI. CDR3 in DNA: TGTGCCAGCTCACCACCGGCGGAGAACTATGGCTACACCTTC. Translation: CASSPPAENYGYTF.

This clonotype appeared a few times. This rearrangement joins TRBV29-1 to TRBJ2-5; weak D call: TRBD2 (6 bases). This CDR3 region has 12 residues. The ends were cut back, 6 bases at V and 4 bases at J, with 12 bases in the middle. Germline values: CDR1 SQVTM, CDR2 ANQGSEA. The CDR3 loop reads CSVAGSGETQYF. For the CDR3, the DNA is TGCAGCGTCGCCGGGAGCGGAGAGACCCAGTACTTC.

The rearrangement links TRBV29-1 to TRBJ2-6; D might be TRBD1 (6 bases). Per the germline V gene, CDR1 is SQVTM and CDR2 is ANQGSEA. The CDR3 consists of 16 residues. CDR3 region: CCATGYSPIGANVLTF. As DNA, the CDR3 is TGCTGCGCCACAGGGTACTCCCCTATAGGGGCCAACGTCCTGACTTTC.

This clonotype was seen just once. Written as DNA, the CDR3 is TGTGCCAGCAGCTACATGGCGGGGGGTATAGATGGGGATGAGCAGTTCTTC. Translation: CASSYMAGGIDGDEQFF. The J gene is TRBJ2-1, the V gene TRBV11-3; 8 bases align to TRBD2. Germline-derived CDR1 and CDR2 are SGHNT and YENEEA. CDR3 size: 17 residues. J was trimmed by 8 bases and V by 4 bases; bases with no gene match: 16. Full variable domain (rest looked up from reference TRBV11-3 and TRBJ2-1): EAGVVQSPRYKIIEKKQPVAFWCNPISGHNTLYWYLQNLGQGPELLIRYENEEAVDDSQLPKDRFSAERLKGVDSTLKIQPAELGDSAVYLCASSYMAGGIDGDEQFFGPGTRLTVL.